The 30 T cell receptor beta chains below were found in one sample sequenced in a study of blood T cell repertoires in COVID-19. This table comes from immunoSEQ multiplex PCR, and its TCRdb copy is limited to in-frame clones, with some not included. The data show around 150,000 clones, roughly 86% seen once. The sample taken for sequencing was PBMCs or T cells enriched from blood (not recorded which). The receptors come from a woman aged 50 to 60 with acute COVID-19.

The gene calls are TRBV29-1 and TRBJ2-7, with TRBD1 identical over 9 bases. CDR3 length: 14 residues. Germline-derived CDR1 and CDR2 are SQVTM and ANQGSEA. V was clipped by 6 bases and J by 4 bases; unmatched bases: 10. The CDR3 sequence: CSVAVGQGMYEQYF. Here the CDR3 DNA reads TGCAGCGTAGCCGTGGGACAGGGAATGTACGAGCAGTACTTC.

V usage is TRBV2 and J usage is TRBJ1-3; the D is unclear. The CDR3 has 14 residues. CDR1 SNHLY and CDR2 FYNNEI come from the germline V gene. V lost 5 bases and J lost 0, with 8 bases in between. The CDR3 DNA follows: TGTGCCAGCAGTCTACTGAGCTCTGGAAACACCATATATTTT. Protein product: CASSLLSSGNTIYF.

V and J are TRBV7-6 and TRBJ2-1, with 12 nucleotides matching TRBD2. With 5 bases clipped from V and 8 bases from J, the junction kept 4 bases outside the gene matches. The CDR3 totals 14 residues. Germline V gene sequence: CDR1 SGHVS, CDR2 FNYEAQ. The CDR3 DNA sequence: TGTGCCAGCAGCCAAGGACTAGCGGGGTATGAGCAGTTCTTC. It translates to CASSQGLAGYEQFF.

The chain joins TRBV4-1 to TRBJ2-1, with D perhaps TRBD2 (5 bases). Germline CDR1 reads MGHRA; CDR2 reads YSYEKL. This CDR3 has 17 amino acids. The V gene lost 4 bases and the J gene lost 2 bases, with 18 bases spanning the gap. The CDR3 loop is CASSLLAPAAPYNEQFF. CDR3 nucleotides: TGCGCCAGCAGCCTCCTAGCCCCAGCGGCCCCCTACAATGAGCAGTTCTTC.

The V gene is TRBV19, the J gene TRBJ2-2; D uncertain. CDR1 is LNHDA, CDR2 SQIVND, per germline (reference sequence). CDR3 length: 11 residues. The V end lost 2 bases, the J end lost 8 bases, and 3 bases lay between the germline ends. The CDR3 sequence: CASSISGELFF. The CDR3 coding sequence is TGTGCCAGTAGTATATCTGGGGAGCTGTTTTTT.

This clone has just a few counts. CDR3 protein: CASSPPGGLGNTEAFF. For the CDR3, the DNA is TGTGCCAGCAGCCCTCCAGGGGGCCTGGGGAACACTGAAGCTTTCTTT. This chain uses TRBV21-1 with TRBJ1-1; whether TRBD1, the table's D call, matches the DNA was not checked. TRBV21-1 is noted as a pseudogene. This CDR3 has 16 amino acids.

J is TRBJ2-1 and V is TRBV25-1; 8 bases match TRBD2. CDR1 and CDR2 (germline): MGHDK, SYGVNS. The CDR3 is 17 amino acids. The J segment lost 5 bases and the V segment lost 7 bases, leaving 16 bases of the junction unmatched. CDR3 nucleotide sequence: TGTGCCAGCACCTCCGCCGGGGGGGACGTCCTTGACAATGAGCAGTTCTTC. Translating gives CASTSAGGDVLDNEQFF.

CDR3 residues: CASSIGQGYEQYF. DNA of the CDR3: TGTGCCAGTAGTATAGGACAAGGCTACGAGCAGTACTTC. J is TRBJ2-7 and V is TRBV19; D gene ambiguous. CDR3 length: 13 amino acids. V was clipped by 1 base and J by 3 bases, with 7 bases between them. Germline V gene sequence: CDR1 LNHDA, CDR2 SQIVND (reference sequence).

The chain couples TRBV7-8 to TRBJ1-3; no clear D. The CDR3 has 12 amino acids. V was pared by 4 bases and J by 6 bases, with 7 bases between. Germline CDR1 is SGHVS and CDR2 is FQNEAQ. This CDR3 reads CASSSRENTIYF. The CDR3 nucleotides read TGTGCCAGCAGCTCCCGGGAAAACACCATATATTTT. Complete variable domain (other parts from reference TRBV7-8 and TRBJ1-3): GAGVSQSPRYKVAKRGQDVALRCDPISGHVSLFWYQQALGQGPEFLTYFQNEAQLDKSGLPSDRFFAERPEGSVSTLKIQRTQQEDSAVYLCASSSRENTIYFGEGSWLTVV.

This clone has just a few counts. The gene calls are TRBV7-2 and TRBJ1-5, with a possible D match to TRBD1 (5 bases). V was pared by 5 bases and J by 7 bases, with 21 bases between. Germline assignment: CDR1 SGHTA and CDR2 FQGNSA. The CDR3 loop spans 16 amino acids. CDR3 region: CASSPTGDSRGQPQHF. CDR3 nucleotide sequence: TGTGCCAGCAGCCCCACGGGGGATAGTCGGGGACAGCCCCAGCATTTT.

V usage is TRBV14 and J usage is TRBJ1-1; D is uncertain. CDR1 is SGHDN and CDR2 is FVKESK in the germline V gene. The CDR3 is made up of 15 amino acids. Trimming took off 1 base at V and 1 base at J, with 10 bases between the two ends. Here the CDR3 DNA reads TGTGCCAGCAGCCAAGGAGCACCTCAGAACACTGAAGCTTTCTTT. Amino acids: CASSQGAPQNTEAFF.

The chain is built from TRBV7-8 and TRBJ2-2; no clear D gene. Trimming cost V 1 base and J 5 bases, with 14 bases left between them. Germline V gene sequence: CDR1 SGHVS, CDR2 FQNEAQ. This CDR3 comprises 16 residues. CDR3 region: CASSLGDIVGTGELFF. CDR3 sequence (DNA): TGTGCCAGCAGCTTAGGTGACATTGTTGGGACCGGGGAGCTGTTTTTT. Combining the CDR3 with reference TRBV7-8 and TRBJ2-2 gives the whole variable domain GAGVSQSPRYKVAKRGQDVALRCDPISGHVSLFWYQQALGQGPEFLTYFQNEAQLDKSGLPSDRFFAERPEGSVSTLKIQRTQQEDSAVYLCASSLGDIVGTGELFFGEGSRLTVL.

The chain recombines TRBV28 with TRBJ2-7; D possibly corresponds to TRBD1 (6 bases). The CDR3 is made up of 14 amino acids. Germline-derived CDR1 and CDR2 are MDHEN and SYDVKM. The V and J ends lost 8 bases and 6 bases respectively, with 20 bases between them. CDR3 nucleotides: TGTGCCAGCCGTCCCCCCACAGGGTTCGCCGAGCAGTACTTC. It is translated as CASRPPTGFAEQYF.

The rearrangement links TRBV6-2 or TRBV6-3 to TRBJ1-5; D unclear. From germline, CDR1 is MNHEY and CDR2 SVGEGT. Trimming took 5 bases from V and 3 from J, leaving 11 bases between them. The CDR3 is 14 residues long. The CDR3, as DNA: TGTGCCAGCAGTAGTGTGAGTTTCAATCAGCCCCAGCATTTT. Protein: CASSSVSFNQPQHF.

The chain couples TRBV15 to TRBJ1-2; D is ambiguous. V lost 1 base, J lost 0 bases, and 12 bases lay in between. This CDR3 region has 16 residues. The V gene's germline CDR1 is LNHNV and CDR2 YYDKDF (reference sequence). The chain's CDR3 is CATSRGNAESNYGYTF. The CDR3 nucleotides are TGTGCCACCAGCAGAGGGAATGCGGAATCTAACTATGGCTACACCTTC. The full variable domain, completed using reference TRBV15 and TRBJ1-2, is DAMVIQNPRYQVTQFGKPVTLSCSQTLNHNVMYWYQQKSSQAPKLLFHYYDKDFNNEADTPDNFQSRRPNTSFCFLDIRSPGLGDTAMYLCATSRGNAESNYGYTFGSGTRLTVV.

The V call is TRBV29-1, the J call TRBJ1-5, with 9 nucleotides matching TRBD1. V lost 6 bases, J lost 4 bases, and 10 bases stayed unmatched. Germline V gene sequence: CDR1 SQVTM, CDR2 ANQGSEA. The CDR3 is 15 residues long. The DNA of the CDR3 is TGCAGCGTCCGCCAAGGGGACAGGGAGAATCAGCCCCAGCATTTT. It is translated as CSVRQGDRENQPQHF.

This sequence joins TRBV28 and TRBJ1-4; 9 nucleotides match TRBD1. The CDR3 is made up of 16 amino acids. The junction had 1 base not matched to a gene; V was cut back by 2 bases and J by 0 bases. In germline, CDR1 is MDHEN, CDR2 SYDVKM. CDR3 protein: CASSLGTGTTNEKLFF. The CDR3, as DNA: TGTGCCAGCAGTTTAGGGACAGGGACAACTAATGAAAAACTGTTTTTT.

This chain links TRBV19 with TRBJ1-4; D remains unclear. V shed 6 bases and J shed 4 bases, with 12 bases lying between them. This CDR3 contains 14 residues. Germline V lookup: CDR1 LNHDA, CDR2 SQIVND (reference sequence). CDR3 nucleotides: TGTGCCAGTAGATTCACAGACCTTAATGAAAAACTGTTTTTT. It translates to CASRFTDLNEKLFF.

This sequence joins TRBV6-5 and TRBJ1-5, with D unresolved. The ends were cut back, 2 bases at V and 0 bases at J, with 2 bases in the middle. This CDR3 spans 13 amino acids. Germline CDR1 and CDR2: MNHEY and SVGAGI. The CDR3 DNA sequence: TGTGCCAGCAGTTACCTTAGCAATCAGCCCCAGCATTTT. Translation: CASSYLSNQPQHF.

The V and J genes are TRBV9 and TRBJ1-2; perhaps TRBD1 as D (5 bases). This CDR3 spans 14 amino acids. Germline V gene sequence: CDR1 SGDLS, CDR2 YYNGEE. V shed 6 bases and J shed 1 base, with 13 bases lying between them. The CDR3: CASTFGGGNYGYTF. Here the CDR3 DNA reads TGTGCCAGCACCTTCGGGGGGGGTAACTATGGCTACACCTTC.

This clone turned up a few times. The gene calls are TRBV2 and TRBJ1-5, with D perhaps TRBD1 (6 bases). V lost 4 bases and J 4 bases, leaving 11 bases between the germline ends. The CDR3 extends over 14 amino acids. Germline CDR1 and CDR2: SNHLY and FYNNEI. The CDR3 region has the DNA TGTGCCAGCAGTGTGGGGACACCTAATCAGCCCCAGCATTTT. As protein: CASSVGTPNQPQHF. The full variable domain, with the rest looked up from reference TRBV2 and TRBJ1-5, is EPEVTQTPSHQVTQMGQEVILRCVPISNHLYFYWYRQILGQKVEFLVSFYNNEISEKSEIFDDQFSVERPDGSNFTLKIRSTKLEDSAMYFCASSVGTPNQPQHFGDGTRLSIL.

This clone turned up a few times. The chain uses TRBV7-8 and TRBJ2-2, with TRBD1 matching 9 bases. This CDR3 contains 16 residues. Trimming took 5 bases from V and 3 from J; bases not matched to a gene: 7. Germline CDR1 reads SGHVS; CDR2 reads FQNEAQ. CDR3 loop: CASSHRDRADTGELFF. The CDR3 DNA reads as TGTGCCAGCAGCCACCGGGACAGGGCGGACACCGGGGAGCTGTTTTTT.

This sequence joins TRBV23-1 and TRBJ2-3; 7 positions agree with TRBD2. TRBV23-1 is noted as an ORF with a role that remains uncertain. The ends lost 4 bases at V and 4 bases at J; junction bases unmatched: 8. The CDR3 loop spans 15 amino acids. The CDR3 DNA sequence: TGCGCCAGCAGTCGTTGGCGGGAGAGCCCAGATACGCAGTATTTT. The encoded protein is CASSRWRESPDTQYF.

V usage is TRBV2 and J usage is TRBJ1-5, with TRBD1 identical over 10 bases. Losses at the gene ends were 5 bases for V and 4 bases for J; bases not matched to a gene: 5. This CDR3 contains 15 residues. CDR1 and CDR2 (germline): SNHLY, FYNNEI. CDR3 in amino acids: CASSSGTGANQPQHF. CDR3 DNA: TGTGCCAGCAGTTCCGGGACAGGGGCAAATCAGCCCCAGCATTTT.

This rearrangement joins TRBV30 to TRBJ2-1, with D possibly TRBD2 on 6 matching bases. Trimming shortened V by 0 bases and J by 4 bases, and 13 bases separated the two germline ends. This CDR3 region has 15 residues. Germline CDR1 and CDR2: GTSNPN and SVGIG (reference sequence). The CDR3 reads CAWSVPGLPYNEQFF. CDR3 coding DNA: TGTGCCTGGAGTGTGCCTGGACTACCTTACAATGAGCAGTTCTTC.

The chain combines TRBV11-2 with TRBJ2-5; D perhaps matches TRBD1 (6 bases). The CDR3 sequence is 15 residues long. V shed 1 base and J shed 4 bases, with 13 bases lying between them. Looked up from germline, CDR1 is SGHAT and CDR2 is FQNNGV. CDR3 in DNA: TGTGCCAGCAGCTTAGCCAGGGGTGGGAGAGAGACCCAGTACTTC. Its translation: CASSLARGGRETQYF.

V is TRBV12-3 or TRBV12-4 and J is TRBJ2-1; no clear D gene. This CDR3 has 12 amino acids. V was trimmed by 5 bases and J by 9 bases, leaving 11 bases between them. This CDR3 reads CASSVSPGEQFF. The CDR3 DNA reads TGTGCCAGCAGTGTCTCCCCCGGTGAGCAGTTCTTC.

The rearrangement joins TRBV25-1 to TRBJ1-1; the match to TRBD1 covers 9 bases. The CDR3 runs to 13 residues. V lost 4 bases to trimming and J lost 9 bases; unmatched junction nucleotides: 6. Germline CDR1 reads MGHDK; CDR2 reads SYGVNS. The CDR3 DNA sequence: TGTGCCAGCAGTGCACAGGGGGCGCTAAAAGCTTTCTTT. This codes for CASSAQGALKAFF.

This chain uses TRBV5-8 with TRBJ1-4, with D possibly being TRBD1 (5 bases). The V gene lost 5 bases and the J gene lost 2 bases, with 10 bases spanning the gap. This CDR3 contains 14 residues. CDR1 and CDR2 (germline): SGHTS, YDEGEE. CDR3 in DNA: TGTGCCAGCAGTCTGGGGACTACTAATGAAAAACTGTTTTTT. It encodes CASSLGTTNEKLFF.

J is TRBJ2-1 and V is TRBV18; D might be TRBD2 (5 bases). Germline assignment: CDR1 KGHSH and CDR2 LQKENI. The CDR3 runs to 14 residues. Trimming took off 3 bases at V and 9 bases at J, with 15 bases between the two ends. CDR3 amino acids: CASSPPPGSSEQFF. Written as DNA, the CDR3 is TGTGCCAGCTCACCCCCCCCGGGAAGCAGTGAGCAGTTCTTC.